The 13 T cell receptor beta chains listed next were all sequenced from one sample in a study of T cell responses to AZD1222 COVID-19 vaccine. Clones were read by immunoSEQ multiplex PCR, and TCRdb kept only the in-frame ones, dropping some. The sample records tens of thousands of clones, 83% being singletons. This specimen consisted of peripheral blood, obtained 28 days after the second AZD1222 dose. The receptors derive from an adult who received the AZD1222 COVID-19 vaccine.

The chain combines TRBV12-3 or TRBV12-4 with TRBJ1-4; possible D gene TRBD1, 5 bases. Trimming removed 6 bases at V and 7 bases at J, with 12 bases between. The CDR3 consists of 13 residues. CDR3 amino acids: CASRGAGGEKLFF. CDR3 sequence (DNA): TGTGCCAGCAGAGGGGCAGGAGGTGAAAAACTGTTTTTT.

The chain has TRBV28 and TRBJ1-5; D gene unclear. Germline lookup yields CDR1 MDHEN and CDR2 SYDVKM. V dropped 3 bases and J dropped 4 bases, with 7 bases sitting between them. CDR3 size: 13 residues. CDR3: CASSFGRNQPQHF. The DNA of the CDR3 is TGTGCCAGCAGTTTTGGGCGGAATCAGCCCCAGCATTTT.

The chain has TRBV27 and TRBJ2-1, with TRBD2 matching over 7 bases. The V gene's germline CDR1 is MNHEY and CDR2 SMNVEV (reference sequence). V dropped 6 bases and J dropped 2; count of bases not matched to a gene: 10. The CDR3 is 16 amino acids. CDR3 nucleotides: TGTGCCAGCAGCAGAGGAGCGGGGAGCCCCTACAATGAGCAGTTCTTC. Translation: CASSRGAGSPYNEQFF.

With regard to this clone: This sample includes further DNA sequences coding for the same CDR3. The chain recombines TRBV2 with TRBJ1-5; D not resolved. Trimming pared 4 bases from V and 7 bases from J, leaving 14 bases between. The germline V gene has CDR1 SNHLY and CDR2 FYNNEI. The CDR3 spans 14 residues. The DNA for the CDR3 is TGTGCCAGCAGTGTAGAGGGATTCGGGCAGCCCCAGCATTTT. Encoded protein: CASSVEGFGQPQHF. The whole variable domain, remainder taken from reference TRBV2 and TRBJ1-5, is EPEVTQTPSHQVTQMGQEVILRCVPISNHLYFYWYRQILGQKVEFLVSFYNNEISEKSEIFDDQFSVERPDGSNFTLKIRSTKLEDSAMYFCASSVEGFGQPQHFGDGTRLSIL.

The chain has TRBV5-1 and TRBJ1-1; 8 nucleotides agree with TRBD1. CDR3 length: 15 residues. The germline gives CDR1 SGHRS, CDR2 YFSETQ. V dropped 2 bases and J dropped 2; count of bases not matched to a gene: 5. DNA of the CDR3: TGCGCCAGCAGCTTCAGACAGGGGTTTAACACTGAAGCTTTCTTT. It codes for CASSFRQGFNTEAFF.

V gene TRBV3-1 (or the pseudogene TRBV3-2) combines with J gene TRBJ1-1; tentatively, D is TRBD1 (6 bases). V was pared by 2 bases and J by 1 base, with 8 bases between. The CDR3 length is 14 residues. Germline CDR1 is LGHDT and CDR2 is YNNKEL (reference sequence). The CDR3 is CASSQTGQNTEAFF. DNA for the CDR3: TGTGCCAGCAGCCAAACAGGGCAGAACACTGAAGCTTTCTTT.

This chain joins TRBV27 and TRBJ2-7; 9 bases fit TRBD1. Germline lookup yields CDR1 MNHEY and CDR2 SMNVEV (reference sequence). CDR3 length equals 16 residues. V dropped 0 bases and J dropped 5; count of bases not matched to a gene: 8. The CDR3 sequence: CASSLSPGTGSNEQYF. CDR3 coding DNA: TGTGCCAGCAGTTTATCCCCCGGGACAGGGAGTAACGAGCAGTACTTC.

Worth noting for this clone: At one of its ends the junction is not consistent with the germline gene, which may arise from a read error. This chain links TRBV27 with TRBJ2-6; D is unresolved. Germline CDR1 and CDR2: MNHEY and SMNVEV (reference sequence). This CDR3 has 13 amino acids. CDR3 DNA sequence: TGTGCCAGCAGGTTATCTGGGGCCAACGTCCTGACTTTC. Protein product: CASRLSGANVLTF.

As regards this clone: Distinct nucleotide sequences in the sample also encode this CDR3. CDR3 region: CAPSPPPGGPYNEQFF. The DNA for the CDR3 is TGTGCCCCCAGCCCCCCGCCAGGGGGCCCCTACAATGAGCAGTTCTTC. J is TRBJ2-1 and V is TRBV16, with TRBD1 matching over 8 bases. V was pared by 11 bases and J by 2 bases, with 14 bases of the junction left unmatched. This CDR3 has 16 amino acids. Germline CDR1 reads KGHSY; CDR2 reads FQNENV.

CDR3 nucleotides: TGTGCCAGCAGCTCCCCGGCAGGGTCCGGGGAGCTGTTTTTT. Encoded protein: CASSSPAGSGELFF. This chain links TRBV11-3 with TRBJ2-2, with D perhaps TRBD1 (5 bases). The V gene's germline CDR1 is SGHNT and CDR2 YENEEA. This CDR3 is 14 amino acids long. V was clipped by 4 bases and J by 6 bases, with 12 bases between them. Supplemented by reference TRBV11-3 and TRBJ2-2, the full variable domain reads EAGVVQSPRYKIIEKKQPVAFWCNPISGHNTLYWYLQNLGQGPELLIRYENEEAVDDSQLPKDRFSAERLKGVDSTLKIQPAELGDSAVYLCASSSPAGSGELFFGEGSRLTVL.

The sample holds one count of this clone. This rearrangement joins TRBV29-1 to TRBJ1-4; D is possibly TRBD1 (5 bases). Germline CDR1 reads SQVTM; CDR2 reads ANQGSEA. The CDR3 is made up of 14 amino acids. V shed 4 bases and J shed 0 bases, with 9 bases lying between them. DNA of the CDR3: TGCAGCGTTGGGGGACGGGCAACTAATGAAAAACTGTTTTTT. Protein sequence: CSVGGRATNEKLFF.

The sample holds a few counts of this clone. Other DNA sequences within the sample encode an identical CDR3. CDR3 loop: CASSDGQPTDTQYF. CDR3 in DNA: TGTGCCAGCAGTGACGGACAGCCCACAGATACGCAGTATTTT. V usage is TRBV6-4 and J usage is TRBJ2-3, with D possibly being TRBD1 (6 bases). Trimming cost V 2 bases and J 2 bases, with 8 bases left between them. Germline V CDR1 and CDR2: MRHNA, SNTAGT. The CDR3 consists of 14 residues.

This clone was counted a single time. The chain recombines TRBV27 with TRBJ1-4; 7 nucleotides match TRBD1. V was pared by 1 base and J by 4 bases, with 9 bases of the junction left unmatched. This CDR3 has 17 residues. CDR1 and CDR2 from the germline V gene are MNHEY and SMNVEV (reference sequence). CDR3 sequence reads: CASSLLGTAGINEKLFF. The CDR3 coding sequence is TGTGCCAGCAGTTTATTGGGGACAGCCGGGATTAATGAAAAACTGTTTTTT. Drawing the rest from reference TRBV27 and TRBJ1-4, the complete variable domain is EAQVTQNPRYLITVTGKKLTVTCSQNMNHEYMSWYRQDPGLGLRQIYYSMNVEVTDKGDVPEGYKVSRKEKRNFPLILESPSPNQTSLYFCASSLLGTAGINEKLFFGSGTQLSVL.